This TCR beta chain emerged from a study of identical twins. Study-wide findings and caveats: The presence of invariant MAIT and iNKT cells could partly confound analyses of zero-insertion sequences.

MiXCR, applied by TCRdb to the 5' RACE reads, yields one record per CDR3 protein. The repertoire holds some 1,600,000 distinct CDR3 sequences, with around 33% as singletons. The CDR3 runs 14 residues. Germline-derived CDR1 and CDR2 are DFQATT and SNEGSKA (reference sequence). The V segment lost 6 bases and the J segment 1 base; nucleotides outside the gene matches: 6. Regarding this clonotype: Its antigen is unidentified.

The sample consisted of cord blood. V and J are TRBV20-1 and TRBJ1-5; TRBD1 matches at 7 bases. The source is a newborn girl in good health. This chain's CDR3 is CSAQRGQSNQPQHF. Written as DNA, the CDR3 is TGCAGTGCGCAAAGGGGGCAGAGCAATCAGCCCCAGCATTTT.